The rows below give T cell receptor beta chains drawn from one sample of a study of T cells in narcolepsy. The assay was immunoSEQ multiplex PCR, and TCRdb's table has in-frame clones only and misses some. This table has about 19,000 clones, roughly 80% appearing once. Material: memory (CD45RA-) CD4+ T cells from blood. The receptors derive from a human donor in good health. Each CDR3 is given with its conserved first and last residue.

TRBV4-3	CASSQEWNNEQFF
TRBV9	CASSPRQGSTDTQYF
TRBV5-8	CASSLERGGTDTQYF
TRBV4-3	CASSQGAGWSTDTQYF
TRBV2	CASSEDPMRENNEQFF
TRBV19	CASSSTGLLGGSPLHF
TRBV19	CASSGRYTEAFF
TRBV21-1	CASSKALGWPTEAFF
TRBV29-1	CSVENRVNTGELFF
TRBV9	CASSVGWTGNTIYF
TRBV6-5	CASSYRGGYEQYF
TRBV30	CARFSGRAPPNEQFF
TRBV19	CASSADGMNTEAFF
TRBV7-3	CASSLNGGSADTQYF
TRBV6-5	CASSDRGGAGELFF
TRBV7-9	CASSGGQGTSPLHF
TRBV6-5	CASSLRGGGTDTQYF
TRBV5-1	CASSFNLGGLNTGELFF
TRBV2	CASSKTSGAYNEQFF
TRBV7-2	CASSLAVTSGQETQYF
TRBV30	CAWITGRGTGELFF
TRBV6-5	CASKGTGRTGELFF
TRBV9	CASSVGTSGRRTGELFF
TRBV27	CASSVEGNYGYTF
TRBV5-1	CASRDSILSGEQYF
TRBV7-9	CASSLVGLHSPLHF
TRBV7-2	CASSPVGAVVGGELFF
TRBV11-3	CASSSAGNNEQFF
TRBV21-1	CASRCPRGYTF
TRBV5-1	CASSLAGQGIHGYTF
TRBV19	CASSPSQGSSGNTIYF
TRBV5-1	CASWSPSGTDTQYF
TRBV6-1	CASSVHSGRSYNEQFF
TRBV5-1	CASSRSGTGNSPLHF
TRBV5-8	CASSRDRGQETQYF
TRBV5-1	CASSSSGTSGPLNNEQFF
TRBV18	CASSPRGEDGYTF
TRBV10-3	CAIQGEDALNTEAFF
TRBV2	CASSETDLSYEQYF
TRBV6-1	CASSSGGPEAFF
TRBV30	CAWKGGAGPYNEQFF
TRBV30	CAWTGDFSYEQYF
TRBV7-2	CASSLLVGAAKAFF
TRBV13	CASSSKSAGTTTDTQYF
TRBV6-1	CATRSQVPDTQYF
TRBV6-1	CASSEGQGGEPQHF